This T cell receptor (beta chain) was retrieved from a study of cytomegalovirus exposure and HLA in healthy donors. Notes on this clone: Its antigen is not known.

V lost 7 bases to trimming and J lost 3 bases, with 15 bases between them. CDR1 and CDR2 from the germline V gene are MDHEN and SYDVKM. The CDR3 consists of 14 residues. The PCR had 60 Vbeta and 13 Jbeta primers. In the authors' methods: An analysis performed later counted 72 million or so unique TCR beta chains (around 9.9 million of them shared). Generated by immunoSEQ multiplex PCR, the TCRdb table keeps only in-frame clones and is missing some. D and trimming were read from the DNA, whereas the V and J calls and clone size are those reported in that table. The sample gives about 160,000 clones, around four fifths of which show up once; roughly 1.3% is in the top ten. Study conclusions and caveats: In vitro, a few CMV-associated chains proved specific for CMV antigens.

V and J are TRBV28 and TRBJ1-2; maybe TRBD1 (5 bases). This receptor was obtained from a woman in her fifties or sixties in good health and CMV-seronegative. The sample taken for sequencing was PBMCs. For the CDR3, the DNA is TGTGCCAGCACCATCGACAGCCCCTACTATGGCTACACCTTC. This translates into CASTIDSPYYGYTF.